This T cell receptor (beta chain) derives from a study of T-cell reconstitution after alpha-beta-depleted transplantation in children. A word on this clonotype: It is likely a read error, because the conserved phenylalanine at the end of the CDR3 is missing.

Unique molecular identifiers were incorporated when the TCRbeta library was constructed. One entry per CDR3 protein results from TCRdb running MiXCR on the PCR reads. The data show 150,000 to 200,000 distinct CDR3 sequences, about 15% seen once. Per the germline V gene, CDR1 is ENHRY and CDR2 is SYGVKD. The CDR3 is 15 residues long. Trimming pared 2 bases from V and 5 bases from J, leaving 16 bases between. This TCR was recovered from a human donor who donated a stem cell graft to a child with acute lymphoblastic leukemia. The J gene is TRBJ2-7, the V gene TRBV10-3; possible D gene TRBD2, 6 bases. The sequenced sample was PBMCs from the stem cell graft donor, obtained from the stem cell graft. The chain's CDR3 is CAISEPGLAKNEQYL. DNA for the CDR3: TGTGCCATCAGTGAGCCAGGGCTAGCGAAAAACGAGCAGTACTTG.